The 31 T cell receptor beta chains below were found in one sample sequenced in a study of CD8 T cells in Susac syndrome. After extraction with the RNeasy kit, roughly 0.45 to 1 ug of the RNA was reverse transcribed using random hexamers. Each CDR3 protein gets one entry after TCRdb re-called the immunoSEQ multiplex PCR reads with MiXCR. The sample holds over 300,000 distinct CDR3 sequences, around 90% seen once. Source material: CD4+ T cells from PBMCs. The receptors derive from a human donor with multiple sclerosis.

This chain uses TRBV4-2 with TRBJ1-3; D unresolved. Trimming removed 0 bases at V and 7 bases at J, with 10 bases between. The CDR3 is made up of 14 amino acids. CDR1 and CDR2 from the germline V gene are LGHNA and YNFKEQ. CDR3 nucleotide sequence: TGTGCCAGCAGCCAAGAGTCGGGTCGGAACACCATATATTTT. It codes for CASSQESGRNTIYF.

The rearrangement uses TRBV5-1 and TRBJ1-4, with D perhaps matching TRBD1 (5 bases). Germline V gene lookup returns CDR1 SGHRS and CDR2 YFSETQ. The CDR3 runs to 15 residues. Trimming cost V 7 bases and J 7 bases, with 20 bases left between them. CDR3 amino acids: CASCKRGDLGEKLFF. CDR3 in DNA: TGCGCCAGCTGCAAACGGGGGGACTTGGGTGAAAAACTGTTTTTT. The variable domain in full, completed from reference TRBV5-1 and TRBJ1-4, reads KAGVTQTPRYLIKTRGQQVTLSCSPISGHRSVSWYQQTPGQGLQFLFEYFSETQRNKGNFPGRFSGRQFSNSRSEMNVSTLELGDSALYLCASCKRGDLGEKLFFGSGTQLSVL.

This sequence joins TRBV5-4 and TRBJ2-5; no clear D gene. Germline CDR1 reads SGHNT; CDR2 reads YYREEE (reference sequence). This CDR3 is built from 14 residues. The V end lost 4 bases, the J end lost 4 bases, and 14 bases lay between the germline ends. As DNA, the CDR3 is TGTGCCAGCAGCACGACTTGGAGTGGAGAGACCCAGTACTTC. Translating it yields CASSTTWSGETQYF.

This clonotype was observed once. The chain couples TRBV20-1 to TRBJ1-5, with 8 bases identical to TRBD1. CDR1 is DFQATT, CDR2 SNEGSKA, per germline (reference sequence). Trimming at V came to 0 bases and at J to 7 bases, leaving 20 bases not matched to a gene. The CDR3 has 19 residues. This CDR3 reads CSARDKSSWRRGRGQPQHF. The CDR3 DNA sequence: TGCAGTGCTAGAGATAAGTCCAGTTGGCGCAGGGGGCGAGGACAGCCCCAGCATTTT.

The table lists this clonotype with a count of one. As DNA, the CDR3 is TGTGCCAGCAGGCCAAGGAAGATGGGGGTCCTCCCGACTCAAGAGACCCAGTACTTC. It yields the protein CASRPRKMGVLPTQETQYF. This chain connects TRBV27 to TRBJ2-5; either TRBD1 or TRBD2 may supply D (5 bases each). There are 19 residues in the CDR3. V was pared by 6 bases and J by 2 bases, with 28 bases between. Looked up from germline, CDR1 is MNHEY and CDR2 is SMNVEV (reference sequence).

CDR3 amino acids: CASSPDNYQPQHF. CDR3 nucleotide sequence: TGTGCCAGCAGCCCCGACAATTATCAGCCCCAGCATTTT. V and J are TRBV7-2 and TRBJ1-5; D is ambiguous. Deletions cut 5 bases from V and 5 bases from J, with 10 bases between. The CDR3 extends over 13 amino acids. Per the germline V gene, CDR1 is SGHTA and CDR2 is FQGNSA.

This clonotype appeared once. The rearrangement uses TRBV7-2 and TRBJ1-1; perhaps TRBD1 as D (6 bases). Germline assignment: CDR1 SGHTA and CDR2 FQGNSA. V lost 5 bases to trimming and J lost 3 bases, with 16 bases between them. CDR3 length equals 15 residues. The CDR3 nucleotides are TGTGCCAGCAGCCCTCTCCGGGACACCCACACTGAAGCTTTCTTT. Translating it yields CASSPLRDTHTEAFF.

The chain combines TRBV15 with TRBJ2-7; D is possibly TRBD2 (5 bases). The CDR3 is 13 residues long. Germline CDR1 is LNHNV and CDR2 is YYDKDF (reference sequence). V was clipped by 2 bases and J by 5 bases, with 10 bases between them. The CDR3 bases are TGTGCCACCAGCAGATTAGCGTCTAACGAGCAGTACTTC. It is translated as CATSRLASNEQYF.

J is TRBJ2-3 and V is TRBV12-3 or TRBV12-4, with a weak D call TRBD2 (6 bases). The V gene lost 6 bases and the J gene lost 4 bases, with 14 bases spanning the gap. CDR3 size: 14 residues. CDR3 sequence (DNA): TGTGCCAGCAGCCTGGACTGGGGGGCAGATACGCAGTATTTT. Its protein is CASSLDWGADTQYF.

The chain has TRBV7-9 and TRBJ2-6; D perhaps matches TRBD2 (6 bases). Germline CDR1 is SEHNR and CDR2 is FQNEAQ (reference sequence). The V gene lost 3 bases and the J gene lost 4 bases, with 10 bases spanning the gap. This CDR3 has 15 residues. The CDR3 loop is CASSFPGDGANVLTF. CDR3 coding DNA: TGTGCCAGCAGCTTTCCGGGGGACGGGGCCAACGTCCTGACTTTC.

This clonotype has a single count. The rearrangement joins TRBV20-1 to TRBJ2-7, with D perhaps TRBD1 (5 bases). V shed 3 bases and J shed 6 bases, with 12 bases lying between them. Germline V lookup: CDR1 DFQATT, CDR2 SNEGSKA (reference sequence). There are 12 residues in the CDR3. The CDR3 sequence is CSARIDSAEQYF. The DNA of the CDR3 is TGCAGTGCTAGGATAGACAGTGCCGAGCAGTACTTC.

The V gene is TRBV7-9, the J gene TRBJ1-1; D gene uncertain. Trimming removed 0 bases at V and 3 bases at J, with 8 bases between. Looked up from germline, CDR1 is SEHNR and CDR2 is FQNEAQ (reference sequence). This CDR3 contains 14 residues. CDR3 region: CASSLAGLYTEAFF. The CDR3 bases are TGTGCCAGCAGCTTAGCAGGGCTCTACACTGAAGCTTTCTTT. Drawing the rest from reference TRBV7-9 and TRBJ1-1, the complete variable domain is DTGVSQNPRHKITKRGQNVTFRCDPISEHNRLYWYRQTLGQGPEFLTYFQNEAQLEKSRLLSDRFSAERPKGSFSTLEIQRTEQGDSAMYLCASSLAGLYTEAFFGQGTRLTVV.

This clonotype showed up just once. The chain carries TRBV19 and TRBJ1-4, with 8 nucleotides matching TRBD1. V was clipped by 5 bases and J by 0 bases; unmatched bases: 8. The germline gives CDR1 LNHDA, CDR2 SQIVND (reference sequence). The CDR3 has 17 amino acids. CDR3 sequence reads: CASSPIDRGATNEKLFF. DNA of the CDR3: TGTGCCAGTAGTCCGATCGACAGGGGAGCAACTAATGAAAAACTGTTTTTT. The full variable domain, completed using reference TRBV19 and TRBJ1-4, is DGGITQSPKYLFRKEGQNVTLSCEQNLNHDAMYWYRQDPGQGLRLIYYSQIVNDFQKGDIAEGYSVSREKKESFPLTVTSAQKNPTAFYLCASSPIDRGATNEKLFFGSGTQLSVL.

V gene TRBV7-9 combines with J gene TRBJ2-1; the match to TRBD1 covers 7 bases. The germline gives CDR1 SEHNR, CDR2 FQNEAQ (reference sequence). Unmatched junction bases numbered 4, after V lost 5 bases and J lost 6 bases. The CDR3 contains 13 residues. The CDR3 region is CASSRDSLNEQFF. The CDR3 DNA reads as TGTGCCAGCAGCCGGGACAGCCTCAATGAGCAGTTCTTC. The whole variable domain, filled in from reference TRBV7-9 and TRBJ2-1, reads DTGVSQNPRHKITKRGQNVTFRCDPISEHNRLYWYRQTLGQGPEFLTYFQNEAQLEKSRLLSDRFSAERPKGSFSTLEIQRTEQGDSAMYLCASSRDSLNEQFFGPGTRLTVL.

The chain couples TRBV7-2 to TRBJ1-2; 7 bases match TRBD1. The germline gives CDR1 SGHTA, CDR2 FQGNSA. The V gene end was trimmed by 5 bases and the J gene end by 6 bases; junction bases not matched to a gene: 9. The CDR3 has 14 amino acids. DNA for the CDR3: TGTGCCAGCAGCGGGTACAGGGGATCGGATGGCTACACCTTC. Protein: CASSGYRGSDGYTF.

The chain uses TRBV28 and TRBJ2-1, with D perhaps matching TRBD2 (6 bases). This CDR3 has 14 residues. Deletions cut 0 bases from V and 3 bases from J, with 6 bases between. Germline CDR1 reads MDHEN; CDR2 reads SYDVKM. The CDR3 sequence: CASSLWRGYNEQFF. For the CDR3, the DNA is TGTGCCAGCAGTTTATGGCGGGGCTACAATGAGCAGTTCTTC.

This sequence joins TRBV15 and TRBJ1-3; 12 bases align to TRBD1. Germline-derived CDR1 and CDR2 are LNHNV and YYDKDF (reference sequence). Trimming at V came to 2 bases and at J to 1 base, leaving 12 bases not matched to a gene. The CDR3 is made up of 20 amino acids. CDR3 sequence (DNA): TGTGCCACCAGCAGACGCACCGGGACAGGGGGCCTTTCTTCTGGAAACACCATATATTTT. Protein sequence: CATSRRTGTGGLSSGNTIYF.

The chain joins TRBV11-2 to TRBJ2-1, with TRBD2 identical over 8 bases. The V and J ends lost 4 bases and 0 bases, in that order; junction bases with no gene match: 11. CDR3 length: 18 amino acids. Germline V CDR1 and CDR2: SGHAT, FQNNGV. The CDR3 sequence: CASSSLPGGPGSYNEQFF. CDR3 DNA: TGTGCCAGCAGCTCCCTTCCGGGGGGGCCCGGCTCCTACAATGAGCAGTTCTTC.

This chain joins TRBV12-5 and TRBJ2-5; TRBD1 agrees at 8 bases. V was clipped by 0 bases and J by 2 bases; unmatched bases: 8. This CDR3 has 17 amino acids. Germline V gene sequence: CDR1 LGHNT, CDR2 FRNRAP. For the CDR3, the DNA is TGTGCTAGTGGTTTGGTAGGATGGACAGGGAGGCAAGAGACCCAGTACTTC. Residues: CASGLVGWTGRQETQYF.

The V gene is TRBV12-3 or TRBV12-4, the J gene TRBJ2-7, with D tentatively TRBD1 (5 bases). The CDR3 extends over 13 amino acids. V lost 7 bases and J lost 4, with 14 bases in between. CDR3 loop: CASNKDTGYEQYF. In DNA, the CDR3 is TGTGCCAGCAACAAGGACACTGGGTACGAGCAGTACTTC.

CDR3 loop: CSVDKGSDGYTF. The DNA of the CDR3 is TGCAGCGTTGACAAGGGCAGCGACGGCTACACCTTC. The J gene is TRBJ1-2, the V gene TRBV29-1; the D is unclear. Trimming stripped 3 bases from V and 8 bases from J, with 13 bases between. The CDR3 spans 12 residues. The germline V gene encodes CDR1 SQVTM and CDR2 ANQGSEA.

The V call is TRBV7-9, the J call TRBJ2-4, with D perhaps TRBD2 (6 bases). V was trimmed by 1 base and J by 0 bases, leaving 10 bases between them. There are 16 residues in the CDR3. The germline CDR1 and CDR2 sequences are SEHNR and FQNEAQ (reference sequence). The CDR3 loop is CASSLDQGLAKNIQYF. CDR3 nucleotide sequence: TGTGCCAGCAGCTTAGACCAGGGACTAGCCAAAAACATTCAGTACTTC.

This clonotype occurred once. The chain joins TRBV3-1 to TRBJ2-3, with 9 bases aligning to TRBD1. Germline-derived CDR1 and CDR2 are LGHDT and YNNKEL (reference sequence). Trimming cost V 4 bases and J 0 bases; bases outside gene matches: 2. CDR3 size: 15 residues. The CDR3 region has the DNA TGTGCCAGCAGCCGACAGGGGGTAAGCACAGATACGCAGTATTTT. Encoded protein: CASSRQGVSTDTQYF.

A remark on this clonotype: The conserved final phenylalanine or tryptophan is absent from the CDR3, which likely points to a read error. The CDR3 is CSVDAAGGPRASEQFS. In DNA, the CDR3 is TGCAGCGTTGACGCGGCGGGAGGTCCCCGCGCGAGTGAGCAGTTCTCC. This chain links TRBV29-1 with TRBJ2-1, with 8 positions matching TRBD2. This CDR3 comprises 16 residues. In germline, CDR1 is SQVTM, CDR2 ANQGSEA. J gave up 9 bases and V 3 bases, and 16 bases lay outside the gene matches.

V gene TRBV5-1 combines with J gene TRBJ2-7; possibly TRBD1 for D (6 bases). The V gene lost 6 bases and the J gene lost 5 bases, with 15 bases spanning the gap. Germline CDR1 reads SGHRS; CDR2 reads YFSETQ. This CDR3 region has 13 residues. The CDR3 nucleotides read TGCGCCAGCATGGGCAGGGGAATTCACGAGCAGTACTTC. This gives the protein CASMGRGIHEQYF.

V is TRBV6-4 and J is TRBJ1-1; D is uncertain. Germline CDR1 is MRHNA and CDR2 is SNTAGT. This CDR3 contains 13 residues. Trimming pared 6 bases from V and 4 bases from J, leaving 12 bases between. The CDR3 here is CASSEITGTEAFF. The CDR3 DNA is TGTGCCAGCAGCGAAATCACTGGCACTGAAGCTTTCTTT.

The chain is built from TRBV12-3 or TRBV12-4 and TRBJ1-2, with D perhaps matching TRBD1 (5 bases). The CDR3 totals 18 residues. Trimming removed 1 base from V and 8 bases from J, with 26 bases in between. The chain's CDR3 is CASSLGSGRDWERGGYTF. In nucleotides, the CDR3 is TGTGCCAGCAGTTTAGGGTCGGGCAGGGATTGGGAACGCGGCGGCTACACCTTC.

V usage is TRBV15 and J usage is TRBJ1-5; perhaps TRBD1 as D (6 bases). Between the trimmed V and J ends, which lost 6 bases and 5 bases, there was a span of 17 bases. This CDR3 is 15 amino acids long. Germline V gene sequence: CDR1 LNHNV, CDR2 YYDKDF (reference sequence). CDR3 sequence reads: CATREPGQTYQPQHF. The CDR3 DNA reads as TGTGCCACCAGGGAACCCGGACAGACTTATCAGCCCCAGCATTTT.

This clonotype has more than one count but fewer than ten. The rearrangement links TRBV3-1 to TRBJ2-7, with D unclear. This CDR3 is 13 amino acids long. The V and J ends lost 0 bases and 4 bases respectively, with 7 bases between them. Germline V gene sequence: CDR1 LGHDT, CDR2 YNNKEL (reference sequence). This CDR3 reads CASSQDYWYEQYF. CDR3 nucleotide sequence: TGTGCCAGCAGCCAAGATTATTGGTACGAGCAGTACTTC.

The chain links TRBV20-1 to TRBJ2-5; D possibly corresponds to TRBD2 (6 bases). Looked up from germline, CDR1 is DFQATT and CDR2 is SNEGSKA (reference sequence). The CDR3 has 12 amino acids. The V end was cut by 6 bases, the J end by 3 bases, with 11 bases between. CDR3 region: CSAVAVEETQYF. CDR3 in DNA: TGCAGTGCCGTAGCGGTGGAAGAGACCCAGTACTTC.

This clonotype was picked up one time. The gene calls are TRBV5-4 and TRBJ2-5, with D possibly matching TRBD2 (6 bases). Trimming removed 3 bases at V and 5 bases at J, with 11 bases between. CDR3 length: 13 residues. Germline CDR1 SGHNT, CDR2 YYREEE (reference sequence). As DNA, the CDR3 is TGTGCCAGCAGCTCGACTAGAAAGGAGACCCAGTACTTC. Translating it yields CASSSTRKETQYF.